The clone carrying this TCR beta chain was seen a handful of times. Its antigen is not known. This record comes from a study of CD8+CD57+ T cells in acquired aplastic anemia. Germline CDR1 LGHDT, CDR2 YNNKEL (reference sequence). The CDR3 runs 14 residues. Trimming cost V 2 bases and J 4 bases, with 9 bases left between them. Study-wide points: Between patients and controls, around 27 CD8+ CDR3 sequences were found in common. Statistical testing detected no significant gap in CD8+ Simpson's diversity between patients and controls.

Patients sequenced had flow cytometry evidence of CD8+CD57+ cell expansion. A severe acquired aplastic anemia diagnosis applied to all patients. No therapy had been given to the patients at the time of blood sampling. The template for TCR beta VDJ and CDR3 sequence profiling was genomic DNA. TCRdb re-analysed the reads in MiXCR, keeping a single row per CDR3 protein. Of under 500,000 distinct CDR3 sequences listed, around 33% were seen once; the top ten hold 0.75% to 0.95%. The source of this sequence is a human donor with aplastic anemia. The sequenced sample was sorted CD4+, CD8+, or CD8+CD57+ T cells (not recorded which) from PBMCs. The rearrangement joins TRBV3-1 to TRBJ1-5; D not resolved. The CDR3 reads CASSQSSSNQPQHF. Here the CDR3 DNA reads TGTGCCAGCAGCCAAAGCAGCAGTAATCAGCCCCAGCATTTT.